Listed here are 11 T cell receptor beta chains from one sample, sequenced in a study of radiotherapy plus CTLA-4 blockade in lung cancer. Here immunoSEQ multiplex PCR was the method, and the copy in TCRdb shows in-frame clones only, minus some. This sample has about 28,000 clones, with roughly 83% found just once. The sample here was peripheral blood, taken from a patient treated with radiotherapy plus ipilimumab. These receptors were obtained from a human donor with non-small cell lung cancer that progressed on radiotherapy plus ipilimumab.

The chain employs TRBV2 and TRBJ1-5; D is ambiguous. The germline gives CDR1 SNHLY, CDR2 FYNNEI. The CDR3 covers 16 residues. Trimming stripped 1 base from V and 1 base from J, with 11 bases between. Here the CDR3 reads CASSEVPGGSNQPQHF. DNA of the CDR3: TGTGCCAGCAGTGAAGTCCCGGGAGGCAGCAATCAGCCCCAGCATTTT. Together with reference TRBV2 and TRBJ1-5, the CDR3 gives the full variable domain: EPEVTQTPSHQVTQMGQEVILRCVPISNHLYFYWYRQILGQKVEFLVSFYNNEISEKSEIFDDQFSVERPDGSNFTLKIRSTKLEDSAMYFCASSEVPGGSNQPQHFGDGTRLSIL.

The rearrangement uses TRBV28 and TRBJ2-3; 11 bases agree with TRBD2. The V and J ends lost 4 bases and 0 bases, in that order; junction bases with no gene match: 6. CDR3 length: 17 residues. Looked up from germline, CDR1 is MDHEN and CDR2 is SYDVKM. The CDR3 DNA reads TGTGCCAGCAGTTCCCCAAGACTAGCGGGAAGCACAGATACGCAGTATTTT. It codes for CASSSPRLAGSTDTQYF.

This chain joins TRBV28 and TRBJ2-2; 8 nucleotides line up with TRBD2. The J segment lost 0 bases and the V segment lost 3 bases, leaving 9 bases of the junction unmatched. This CDR3 contains 18 residues. Germline V gene sequence: CDR1 MDHEN, CDR2 SYDVKM. CDR3 nucleotide sequence: TGTGCCAGCAGTTTTTTCGGGGGGGCCTACGCGAACACCGGGGAGCTGTTTTTT. Translation gives CASSFFGGAYANTGELFF. Supplemented by reference TRBV28 and TRBJ2-2, the full variable domain reads DVKVTQSSRYLVKRTGEKVFLECVQDMDHENMFWYRQDPGLGLRLIYFSYDVKMKEKGDIPEGYSVSREKKERFSLILESASTNQTSMYLCASSFFGGAYANTGELFFGEGSRLTVL.

The chain recombines TRBV15 with TRBJ1-3; 7 bases align to TRBD1. Germline V gene sequence: CDR1 LNHNV, CDR2 YYDKDF (reference sequence). This CDR3 is 14 amino acids long. The junction had 5 bases not matched to a gene; V was cut back by 5 bases and J by 4 bases. The CDR3 DNA sequence: TGTGCCACCAGCGTACAGGGGACGGGAAACACCATATATTTT. As protein: CATSVQGTGNTIYF.

The V call is TRBV9, the J call TRBJ1-6, with no clear D. Looked up from germline, CDR1 is SGDLS and CDR2 is YYNGEE. The CDR3 has 14 amino acids. Trimming pared 3 bases from V and 6 bases from J, leaving 10 bases between. The chain's CDR3 is CASSEDGTNSPLHF. CDR3 nucleotide sequence: TGTGCCAGCAGCGAGGACGGTACTAATTCACCCCTCCACTTT.

The chain carries TRBV5-1 and TRBJ2-3; D is possibly TRBD2 (6 bases). Trimming cost V 2 bases and J 3 bases, with 13 bases left between them. Germline V CDR1 and CDR2: SGHRS, YFSETQ. The CDR3 sequence is 15 residues long. The CDR3 sequence is CASSFGGQGTDTQYF. DNA of the CDR3: TGCGCCAGCAGCTTTGGAGGGCAGGGAACAGATACGCAGTATTTT.

This clone occurred a few times. The gene calls are TRBV10-1 and TRBJ2-2; D is ambiguous. The V end was cut by 8 bases, the J end by 1 base, with 5 bases between. The germline V gene has CDR1 WNHNN and CDR2 SYGVQD (reference sequence). The CDR3 is made up of 12 amino acids. CDR3 DNA: TGCGCCAGCTCGGAGAACACCGGGGAGCTGTTTTTT. Protein: CASSENTGELFF.

J is TRBJ1-2 and V is TRBV19; a possible D gene is TRBD1 (6 bases). There are 15 residues in the CDR3. Germline V gene lookup returns CDR1 LNHDA and CDR2 SQIVND (reference sequence). V was cut by 5 bases and J by 7 bases, with 20 bases left in between. The CDR3 region is CASSPDRSQGPGYTF. CDR3 nucleotide sequence: TGTGCCAGTAGTCCCGACAGAAGCCAGGGGCCTGGCTACACCTTC.

This clone occurred once. The chain is built from TRBV6-1 and TRBJ1-1; D call uncertain. V lost 4 bases, J lost 4 bases, and 4 bases lay in between. Germline CDR1 is MNHNS and CDR2 is SASEGT. The CDR3 totals 11 residues. The CDR3 DNA is TGTGCCAGCAGTGTAACCACTGAAGCTTTCTTT. Residues: CASSVTTEAFF.

This sequence joins TRBV9 and TRBJ1-6; 7 bases fit TRBD1. This CDR3 has 15 residues. Germline V gene lookup returns CDR1 SGDLS and CDR2 YYNGEE. J was trimmed by 3 bases and V by 3 bases; bases with no gene match: 3. Here the CDR3 DNA reads TGTGCCAGCAGCGCAAGGGACAGCTATAATTCACCCCTCCACTTT. Translation: CASSARDSYNSPLHF.

In this sample, this clone turned up a few times. The chain couples TRBV5-6 to TRBJ2-5; no firm D call. CDR3 length equals 13 residues. V was trimmed by 4 bases and J by 1 base, leaving 8 bases between them. Germline V gene data show CDR1 as SGHDT and CDR2 as YYEEEE. The CDR3 sequence is CASSATLQETQYF. For the CDR3, the DNA is TGTGCCAGCAGCGCAACTCTCCAAGAGACCCAGTACTTC.